The 8 T cell receptor beta chains below all came from one sample that was sequenced in a study of control samples from healthy donors and cancer patients. Clones were read by immunoSEQ multiplex PCR, and TCRdb kept only the in-frame ones, dropping some. This sample has 120,000 or so clones, with about 90% found just once. The sequenced sample was blood. These receptors originate from a man between 18 and 29 years old in good health.

The V gene is TRBV19, the J gene TRBJ2-7, with D possibly being TRBD1 (5 bases). The V and J ends lost 4 bases and 7 bases respectively, with 11 bases between them. The germline V gene encodes CDR1 LNHDA and CDR2 SQIVND (reference sequence). The CDR3 is 12 amino acids. In nucleotides, the CDR3 is TGTGCCAGTAGTAGCAGGGTGGGAGAGCAGTACTTC. This codes for CASSSRVGEQYF.

This chain uses TRBV19 with TRBJ1-1; D remains unclear. This CDR3 has 13 residues. Between the trimmed V and J ends, which lost 6 bases and 9 bases, there was a span of 17 bases. Germline CDR1 LNHDA, CDR2 SQIVND (reference sequence). The CDR3 coding sequence is TGTGCCAGTAGCCTCATTCATCAGGTGAAAGCTTTCTTT. This sequence encodes CASSLIHQVKAFF.

Here the CDR3 reads CASSSEPGTGLSTDTQYF. CDR3 nucleotide sequence: TGTGCCAGCAGTTCAGAACCGGGGACAGGGTTAAGCACAGATACGCAGTATTTT. The V call is TRBV7-9, the J call TRBJ2-3; the match to TRBD1 covers 9 bases. Trimming took 6 bases from V and 0 from J; bases not matched to a gene: 13. The CDR3 spans 18 residues. Germline V gene data show CDR1 as SEHNR and CDR2 as FQNEAQ (reference sequence).

This clone has a single count. The chain is built from TRBV19 and TRBJ2-2; D not certain. This CDR3 contains 14 residues. From germline, CDR1 is LNHDA and CDR2 SQIVND (reference sequence). Trimming shortened V by 7 bases and J by 0 bases, and 9 bases separated the two germline ends. The CDR3 DNA reads TGTGCCAGTATCATGAACCCGAACACCGGGGAGCTGTTTTTT. Its translation is CASIMNPNTGELFF.

The chain joins TRBV28 to TRBJ2-5; D is possibly TRBD2 (6 bases). The CDR3 totals 15 residues. The V gene's germline CDR1 is MDHEN and CDR2 SYDVKM. Trimming left V 2 bases short and J 4 bases short, with 14 bases between. CDR3 sequence reads: CASSLRPGVGETQYF. In nucleotides, the CDR3 is TGTGCCAGCAGTTTACGGCCGGGGGTGGGAGAGACCCAGTACTTC.

J is TRBJ1-5 and V is TRBV10-2; D gene unclear. The V end was cut by 7 bases, the J end by 6 bases, with 13 bases between. In germline, CDR1 is WSHSY, CDR2 SAAADI. This CDR3 contains 13 residues. As DNA, the CDR3 is TGCGCCAGCACCCCGGGCCCCAGTCAGCCCCAGCATTTT. This translates into CASTPGPSQPQHF.

This chain uses TRBV7-2 with TRBJ1-5; D call uncertain. The CDR3 extends over 16 amino acids. The germline gives CDR1 SGHTA, CDR2 FQGNSA. The V end was cut by 1 base, the J end by 9 bases, with 19 bases between. DNA of the CDR3: TGTGCCAGCAGCTTAGGTAGGGCACAAAGCATGGGGCCCCAGCATTTT. This codes for CASSLGRAQSMGPQHF.

This clone was counted between two and nine times. The chain couples TRBV19 to TRBJ2-1, with TRBD2 matching 9 bases. CDR1 and CDR2 from the germline V gene are LNHDA and SQIVND (reference sequence). This CDR3 region has 17 residues. The V and J ends lost 4 bases and 0 bases, in that order; junction bases with no gene match: 7. The CDR3 loop is CASSTLAGPSSYNEQFF. The DNA for the CDR3 is TGTGCCAGTAGTACCCTAGCGGGGCCCAGCTCCTACAATGAGCAGTTCTTC.